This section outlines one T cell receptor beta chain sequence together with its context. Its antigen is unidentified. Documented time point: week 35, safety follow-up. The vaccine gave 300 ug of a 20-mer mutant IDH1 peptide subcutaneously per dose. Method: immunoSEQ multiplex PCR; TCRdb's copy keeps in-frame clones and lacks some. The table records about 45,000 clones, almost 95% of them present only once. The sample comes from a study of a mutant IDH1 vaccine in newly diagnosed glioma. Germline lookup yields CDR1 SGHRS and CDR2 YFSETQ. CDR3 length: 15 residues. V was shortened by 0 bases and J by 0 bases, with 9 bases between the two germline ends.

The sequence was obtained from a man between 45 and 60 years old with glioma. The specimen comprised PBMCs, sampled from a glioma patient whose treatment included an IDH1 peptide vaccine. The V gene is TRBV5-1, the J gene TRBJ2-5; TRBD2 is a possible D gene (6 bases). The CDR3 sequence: CASSLGGVNQETQYF. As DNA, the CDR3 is TGCGCCAGCAGCTTGGGCGGGGTGAACCAAGAGACCCAGTACTTC.